The following is a TCR beta chain sequence with its context. The data were taken from a study of blood T cell repertoires in COVID-19. Trimming stripped 5 bases from V and 6 bases from J, with 10 bases between. The CDR3 length is 11 residues. The germline gives CDR1 SQVTM, CDR2 ANQGSEA. TCRdb's table, derived via immunoSEQ multiplex PCR, lists solely in-frame clones and lacks some. The sample includes 250,000 to 300,000 clones, roughly 85% of them seen just once. The chain links TRBV29-1 to TRBJ1-1; D is possibly TRBD1 (6 bases). The sequenced sample consisted of peripheral blood. The TCR was taken from a man in his fifties with active or convalescent COVID-19. CDR3: CSVTGWAEAFF. In DNA form, the CDR3 reads TGCAGCGTTACAGGGTGGGCTGAAGCTTTCTTT.